Below, 31 T cell receptor beta chains from the same sample are listed, as sequenced in a study of radiation and T cells in renal cell carcinoma. Time point in this sample: blood 2 weeks post-SBRT. Described treatment: 15 Gy SBRT to primary tumor, nephrectomy 4 weeks later. The repertoire was sequenced with immunoSEQ multiplex PCR; TCRdb's copy has only in-frame clones and lacks some. Of some 130,000 clones in the sample, 85% to 90% were seen once. This specimen was blood, taken from a patient whose treatment included radiotherapy and nephrectomy. The receptors were gathered from a woman in her 70s with renal cell carcinoma.

The J gene is TRBJ2-1, the V gene TRBV29-1; 8 nucleotides align to TRBD2. Germline V gene lookup returns CDR1 SQVTM and CDR2 ANQGSEA. The CDR3 is made up of 14 amino acids. Germline trimming cut 7 bases from V and 4 bases from J; bases unmatched to any gene: 9. CDR3 sequence reads: CSARTQRGYNEQFF. CDR3 DNA sequence: TGCAGCGCGAGAACCCAGCGGGGGTACAATGAGCAGTTCTTC.

Only a few counts were recorded for this clone. V usage is TRBV28 and J usage is TRBJ1-2; unclear D gene. The CDR3 is 10 amino acids. Trimming removed 3 bases at V and 6 bases at J, with 2 bases between. The germline gives CDR1 MDHEN, CDR2 SYDVKM. Written as DNA, the CDR3 is TGTGCCAGCAGTTTCCATGGCTACACCTTC. Translation: CASSFHGYTF.

V gene TRBV7-2 combines with J gene TRBJ2-2; weak D call: TRBD1 (6 bases). The CDR3 has 17 amino acids. Trimming shortened V by 1 base and J by 1 base, and 13 bases separated the two germline ends. The V gene's germline CDR1 is SGHTA and CDR2 FQGNSA. The CDR3 DNA sequence: TGTGCCAGCAGCTTAGTCCGGACAGCTTTGAACACCGGGGAGCTGTTTTTT. Its protein product is CASSLVRTALNTGELFF. Full variable domain (rest looked up from reference TRBV7-2 and TRBJ2-2): GAGVSQSPSNKVTEKGKDVELRCDPISGHTALYWYRQSLGQGLEFLIYFQGNSAPDKSGLPSDRFSAERTGGSVSTLTIQRTQQEDSAVYLCASSLVRTALNTGELFFGEGSRLTVL.

This clone occurred a few times. The CDR3 is CASSTEIWSTEAFF. The CDR3 DNA sequence: TGTGCCAGCAGCACTGAGATTTGGTCCACTGAAGCTTTCTTT. The chain carries TRBV5-5 and TRBJ1-1; D unclear. V was pared by 4 bases and J by 4 bases, with 14 bases between. Germline V gives CDR1 SGHKS, CDR2 YYEKEE (reference sequence). CDR3 length equals 14 residues.

The gene calls are TRBV7-2 and TRBJ1-4; TRBD1 matches 7 bases. V gave up 1 base and J gave up 4 bases; unmatched junction bases: 6. The CDR3 length is 16 residues. The germline V gene encodes CDR1 SGHTA and CDR2 FQGNSA. The CDR3 region is CASSLERTGYNEKLFF. The CDR3 DNA reads TGTGCCAGCAGCTTAGAGAGGACAGGTTATAATGAAAAACTGTTTTTT.

The CDR3 region has the DNA TGTGCCAGCAGCCAAGCAGTTATGAACACTGAAGCTTTCTTT. It encodes CASSQAVMNTEAFF. The chain links TRBV14 to TRBJ1-1; no clear D. Germline CDR1 SGHDN, CDR2 FVKESK. There are 14 residues in the CDR3. V shed 1 base and J shed 0 bases, with 6 bases lying between them.

This sequence joins TRBV12-5 and TRBJ2-3; TRBD1 matches 11 bases. J was trimmed by 5 bases and V by 1 base; bases with no gene match: 11. The CDR3 consists of 18 residues. CDR1 LGHNT and CDR2 FRNRAP come from the germline V gene. CDR3 sequence reads: CASGLEGKDRGRIDTQYF. DNA for the CDR3: TGTGCTAGTGGTTTGGAAGGGAAGGACAGGGGGCGCATAGATACGCAGTATTTT. Full variable domain (remainder filled in from reference TRBV12-5 and TRBJ2-3): DARVTQTPRHKVTEMGQEVTMRCQPILGHNTVFWYRQTMMQGLELLAYFRNRAPLDDSGMPKDRFSAEMPDATLATLKIQPSEPRDSAVYFCASGLEGKDRGRIDTQYFGPGTRLTVL.

V is TRBV5-8 and J is TRBJ1-1; D uncertain. The CDR3 contains 13 residues. V lost 0 bases to trimming and J lost 5 bases, with 8 bases between them. Per germline, CDR1 SGHTS and CDR2 YDEGEE. CDR3 sequence reads: CASSLGRRTEAFF. DNA for the CDR3: TGTGCCAGCAGCTTGGGGCGGCGGACTGAAGCTTTCTTT. The full variable domain, rest sourced from reference TRBV5-8 and TRBJ1-1, is EAGVTQSPTHLIKTRGQQATLRCSPISGHTSVYWYQQALGLGLQFLLWYDEGEERNRGNFPPRFSGRQFPNYSSELNVNALELEDSALYLCASSLGRRTEAFFGQGTRLTVV.

Here the CDR3 reads CASRGPKPNYGYTF. CDR3 DNA: TGCGCCAGCAGAGGTCCGAAACCCAACTATGGCTACACCTTC. The chain links TRBV23-1 to TRBJ1-2; D gene unclear. TRBV23-1 is an open reading frame, and its role is uncertain. V lost 6 bases, J lost 2 bases, and 13 bases lay in between. This CDR3 comprises 14 residues.

As to this clone: At the DNA level, this CDR3 is encoded by other sequences in the same sample as well. The chain couples TRBV7-2 to TRBJ2-7; a possible D gene is TRBD1 (6 bases). V was cut by 5 bases and J by 0 bases, with 11 bases left in between. In germline, CDR1 is SGHTA, CDR2 FQGNSA. The CDR3 length is 14 residues. The CDR3 coding sequence is TGTGCCAGCAGCCGAGACAGGAGCTCCTACGAGCAGTACTTC. Its protein is CASSRDRSSYEQYF.

This clone was seen only once. The chain employs TRBV28 and TRBJ2-7; 7 nucleotides line up with TRBD1. This CDR3 is built from 13 residues. In germline, CDR1 is MDHEN, CDR2 SYDVKM. V lost 8 bases to trimming and J lost 1 base; unmatched junction nucleotides: 5. CDR3 protein: CASRDRASYEQYF. The CDR3 DNA follows: TGTGCCAGCCGGGACAGAGCTTCCTACGAGCAGTACTTC.

The chain links TRBV7-2 to TRBJ2-1, with 9 nucleotides matching TRBD1. V trimming: 2 bases; J trimming: 11 bases; junction bases outside the gene matches: 10. CDR1 and CDR2 (germline): SGHTA, FQGNSA. The CDR3 is 15 residues long. CDR3 sequence reads: CASSLRGDRARKQFF. The CDR3 bases are TGTGCCAGCAGCTTAAGGGGGGACAGGGCGAGAAAGCAGTTCTTC.

The chain combines TRBV9 with TRBJ2-3; 7 positions agree with TRBD2. V lost 4 bases, J lost 0 bases, and 8 bases stayed unmatched. Germline V CDR1 and CDR2: SGDLS, YYNGEE. The CDR3 consists of 16 residues. CDR3 in DNA: TGTGCCAGCAGCCCTCGGGGGGAATCTAGCACAGATACGCAGTATTTT. This gives the protein CASSPRGESSTDTQYF. Based on the CDR3 plus reference TRBV9 and TRBJ2-3, the full variable domain is DSGVTQTPKHLITATGQRVTLRCSPRSGDLSVYWYQQSLDQGLQFLIQYYNGEERAKGNILERFSAQQFPDLHSELNLSSLELGDSALYFCASSPRGESSTDTQYFGPGTRLTVL.

The chain employs TRBV15 and TRBJ1-2; weak D call: TRBD1 (5 bases). Germline V CDR1 and CDR2: LNHNV, YYDKDF (reference sequence). The CDR3 spans 14 residues. Trimming took 0 bases from V and 6 from J, leaving 11 bases between them. CDR3 sequence reads: CATSRDGWGHGYTF. The DNA of the CDR3 is TGTGCCACCAGCAGAGATGGCTGGGGCCATGGCTACACCTTC. Filled out from reference TRBV15 and TRBJ1-2, the complete variable domain reads DAMVIQNPRYQVTQFGKPVTLSCSQTLNHNVMYWYQQKSSQAPKLLFHYYDKDFNNEADTPDNFQSRRPNTSFCFLDIRSPGLGDTAMYLCATSRDGWGHGYTFGSGTRLTVV.

The rearrangement uses TRBV7-8 and TRBJ1-5, with D unclear. V was cut by 1 base and J by 3 bases, with 10 bases left in between. This CDR3 contains 15 residues. Germline CDR1 SGHVS, CDR2 FQNEAQ. The DNA of the CDR3 is TGTGCCAGCAGCTTAGGGAGGGTGGACAATCAGCCCCAGCATTTT. Encoded protein: CASSLGRVDNQPQHF.

V is TRBV27 and J is TRBJ2-7; the D call may be TRBD1 or TRBD2 (8 bases each). V was pared by 5 bases and J by 0 bases, with 23 bases between. CDR1 is MNHEY, CDR2 SMNVEV, per germline (reference sequence). CDR3 length: 18 amino acids. For the CDR3, the DNA is TGTGCCAGCAGTCGACCCAGGGGGCGGGGGGCCCCCTCCTACGAGCAGTACTTC. It specifies CASSRPRGRGAPSYEQYF.

The V gene is TRBV7-9, the J gene TRBJ1-1, with D possibly being TRBD1 (6 bases). CDR3 length equals 13 residues. The V gene's germline CDR1 is SEHNR and CDR2 FQNEAQ (reference sequence). Trimming shortened V by 2 bases and J by 5 bases, and 9 bases separated the two germline ends. CDR3 protein: CASSLQGWTEAFF. The CDR3 bases are TGTGCCAGCAGCTTACAGGGGTGGACTGAAGCTTTCTTT.

The chain combines TRBV7-2 with TRBJ1-1; D gene uncertain. The CDR3 totals 13 residues. V was pared by 1 base and J by 7 bases, with 10 bases between. CDR1 SGHTA and CDR2 FQGNSA come from the germline V gene. CDR3 in amino acids: CASSLEIAVEAFF. The CDR3 DNA reads as TGTGCCAGCAGCTTAGAGATCGCCGTTGAAGCTTTCTTT.

The chain couples TRBV30 to TRBJ2-3, with TRBD2 matching 10 bases. There are 12 residues in the CDR3. J gave up 10 bases and V 5 bases, and 6 bases lay outside the gene matches. Per germline, CDR1 GTSNPN and CDR2 SVGIG (reference sequence). The CDR3 DNA reads TGTGCCTGGGCAGCGGGGGGGCCAGCGCAGTATTTT. Encoded protein: CAWAAGGPAQYF.

This chain connects TRBV7-9 to TRBJ2-5; D may be TRBD1 (7 bases). The CDR3 length is 12 residues. Germline loops: CDR1 SEHNR, CDR2 FQNEAQ (reference sequence). V shed 10 bases and J shed 4 bases, with 13 bases lying between them. CDR3 loop: CATEGAGETQYF. Here the CDR3 DNA reads TGTGCCACGGAGGGGGCCGGAGAGACCCAGTACTTC.

The chain couples TRBV7-3 to TRBJ2-6; maybe TRBD1 (6 bases). V lost 4 bases, J lost 0 bases, and 16 bases lay in between. Germline loops: CDR1 SGHTA, CDR2 FQGTGA. The CDR3 has 18 amino acids. For the CDR3, the DNA is TGTGCCAGCAGCTCGACGGGGACACAAAGCTCTGGGGCCAACGTCCTGACTTTC. Translation: CASSSTGTQSSGANVLTF.

This clone occurred a few times. The chain combines TRBV30 with TRBJ2-1; D possibly matches TRBD1 or TRBD2 (5 bases each). V was clipped by 2 bases and J by 4 bases, with 9 bases between them. Germline CDR1 reads GTSNPN; CDR2 reads SVGIG (reference sequence). This CDR3 has 13 amino acids. CDR3 sequence: CAWSWDGYNEQFF. Written as DNA, the CDR3 is TGTGCCTGGAGTTGGGACGGTTACAATGAGCAGTTCTTC.

The genes are TRBV4-3 and TRBJ2-5; D is ambiguous. CDR3 length: 14 amino acids. Germline V gene sequence: CDR1 LGHNA, CDR2 YSLEER. V gave up 1 base and J gave up 4 bases, with 10 bases separating them. The CDR3 here is CASSQVILGETQYF. Written as DNA, the CDR3 is TGCGCCAGCAGCCAAGTTATCCTGGGAGAGACCCAGTACTTC.

The gene calls are TRBV11-3 and TRBJ2-7, with no clear D. Trimming took off 5 bases at V and 2 bases at J, with 13 bases between the two ends. Germline CDR1 reads SGHNT; CDR2 reads YENEEA. This CDR3 has 14 amino acids. The CDR3 DNA follows: TGTGCCAGCAGCCCCGCGTGGAGTGCCTACGAGCAGTACTTC. This sequence encodes CASSPAWSAYEQYF.

This sequence joins TRBV27 and TRBJ2-1; a weak D match, TRBD2 (7 bases). CDR1 and CDR2 from the germline V gene are MNHEY and SMNVEV (reference sequence). This CDR3 has 18 amino acids. Trimming removed 3 bases from V and 9 bases from J, with 27 bases in between. The CDR3, as DNA: TGTGCCAGCAGTTTTTCCTGGTTGGGAGGGGGGCCCCATTTTGAGCAGTTCTTC. The encoded protein is CASSFSWLGGGPHFEQFF.

This chain uses TRBV7-9 with TRBJ1-2; TRBD1 aligns across 10 bases. The CDR3 covers 13 residues. Unmatched junction bases numbered 3, after V lost 5 bases and J lost 6 bases. Germline lookup yields CDR1 SEHNR and CDR2 FQNEAQ (reference sequence). CDR3 residues: CASSRTGGNGYTF. The CDR3, as DNA: TGTGCCAGCAGCCGGACAGGGGGAAATGGCTACACCTTC.

Regarding this clone: An end of the junction differs from the germline gene, which may be a read error. The CDR3 loop reads CASSGRTDLDPF. The CDR3 DNA reads as TGTGCCAGCAGTGGACGGACGGACCTCGACCCGTTC. This sequence joins TRBV28 and TRBJ2-7; D gene ambiguous. The CDR3 has 12 residues. Germline CDR1 and CDR2: MDHEN and SYDVKM.

The DNA of the CDR3 is TGTGCCAGCAGCGAAAACGAAAAACTGTTTTTT. It specifies CASSENEKLFF. This rearrangement joins TRBV28 to TRBJ1-4, with D unresolved. This CDR3 spans 11 amino acids. CDR1 MDHEN and CDR2 SYDVKM come from the germline V gene. Trimming removed 6 bases from V and 8 bases from J, with 7 bases in between.

The rearrangement joins TRBV4-3 to TRBJ1-3; D is uncertain. The CDR3 extends over 15 amino acids. Per the germline V gene, CDR1 is LGHNA and CDR2 is YSLEER. Trimming shortened V by 3 bases and J by 3 bases, and 12 bases separated the two germline ends. In DNA form, the CDR3 reads TGCGCCAGCAGCCACCTAAGGCTCTTTGGAAACACCATATATTTT. Encoded protein: CASSHLRLFGNTIYF.

The J gene is TRBJ1-4, the V gene TRBV5-4; D gene uncertain. Trimming left V 0 bases short and J 7 bases short, with 13 bases between. Germline loops: CDR1 SGHNT, CDR2 YYREEE (reference sequence). This CDR3 has 15 residues. The CDR3 loop is CASSLALGGSEKLFF. The CDR3 DNA is TGTGCCAGCAGCTTGGCCTTGGGTGGGAGTGAAAAACTGTTTTTT.

The rearrangement uses TRBV5-1 and TRBJ2-1; 7 bases are shared with TRBD1. The CDR3 totals 18 residues. Trimming removed 4 bases from V and 2 bases from J; junction bases left unmatched: 15. From germline, CDR1 is SGHRS and CDR2 YFSETQ. The CDR3 DNA is TGCGCCAGCAGCACCTCCGGGACAGCCATCCCTCCCTACAATGAGCAGTTCTTC. It codes for CASSTSGTAIPPYNEQFF. The whole variable domain, filled in from reference TRBV5-1 and TRBJ2-1, reads KAGVTQTPRYLIKTRGQQVTLSCSPISGHRSVSWYQQTPGQGLQFLFEYFSETQRNKGNFPGRFSGRQFSNSRSEMNVSTLELGDSALYLCASSTSGTAIPPYNEQFFGPGTRLTVL.